Below, 15 T cell receptor beta chains from the same sample are listed, as sequenced in a study of blood T cells in healthy people across ages. Together with a sample-barcoded 5' primer, a J-beta primer mix was included in a second PCR lasting roughly 6 to 12 cycles. TCRdb re-derived calls from the 5' RACE reads in MiXCR, one entry per CDR3 protein. The sample contains around 320,000 distinct CDR3 sequences, around 29% of which appear only once. Material: blood. Source of these receptors: an older woman in good health.

This clonotype appeared a few times. This chain links TRBV5-1 with TRBJ1-2, with TRBD1 identical over 7 bases. The CDR3 covers 18 residues. From germline, CDR1 is SGHRS and CDR2 YFSETQ. Trimming removed 7 bases from V and 1 base from J; junction bases left unmatched: 19. The DNA for the CDR3 is TGCGCCAGCCACCCGAAGTGGGACAGCGCCTTAAATAACTATGGCTACACCTTC. Translating it yields CASHPKWDSALNNYGYTF.

The sample holds a few counts of this clonotype. For the CDR3, the DNA is TGTGCCAGCAGTTCTACAGGGGCTGTCACTGAAGCTTTCTTT. Residues: CASSSTGAVTEAFF. The gene calls are TRBV28 and TRBJ1-1, with TRBD1 matching 7 bases. J gave up 4 bases and V 4 bases, and 6 bases lay outside the gene matches. CDR3 length: 14 residues. Germline CDR1 is MDHEN and CDR2 is SYDVKM.

The CDR3 loop reads CASSQEAGLGNEQFF. The CDR3 nucleotides read TGCGCCAGCAGCCAAGAAGCGGGACTAGGCAATGAGCAGTTCTTC. The chain couples TRBV4-1 to TRBJ2-1; 8 bases are a match to TRBD2. There are 15 residues in the CDR3. Germline trimming cut 0 bases from V and 6 bases from J; bases unmatched to any gene: 4. In germline, CDR1 is MGHRA, CDR2 YSYEKL.

The V gene is TRBV20-1, the J gene TRBJ1-4; 11 nucleotides agree with TRBD1. V lost 6 bases and J lost 0; bases outside the gene matches: 6. The CDR3 length is 16 residues. Germline CDR1 DFQATT, CDR2 SNEGSKA (reference sequence). CDR3 coding DNA: TGCAGTGCCACGGGACAGGGGGGTGCAACTAATGAAAAACTGTTTTTT. This encodes CSATGQGGATNEKLFF.

The rearrangement links TRBV28 to TRBJ2-3; D is perhaps TRBD2 (5 bases). Germline V gives CDR1 MDHEN, CDR2 SYDVKM. The V gene lost 6 bases and the J gene lost 3 bases, with 16 bases spanning the gap. This CDR3 comprises 15 residues. CDR3 protein: CASSPSSRLTDTQYF. CDR3 DNA sequence: TGTGCCAGCAGCCCATCTAGCCGGCTTACAGATACGCAGTATTTT.

The J gene is TRBJ1-2, the V gene TRBV6-1; no clear D. V was cut by 2 bases and J by 0 bases, with 10 bases left in between. CDR3 length: 15 amino acids. Per the germline V gene, CDR1 is MNHNS and CDR2 is SASEGT. The CDR3 region is CASSESTPANYGYTF. The CDR3 coding sequence is TGTGCCAGCAGTGAATCGACGCCGGCTAACTATGGCTACACCTTC.

This clonotype was seen more than once but under ten times. CDR3 in amino acids: CASRGGGTKVTGELFF. CDR3 bases: TGTGCCAGCAGGGGGGGCGGGACAAAAGTCACCGGGGAGCTGTTTTTT. The chain combines TRBV6-1 with TRBJ2-2; possibly TRBD1 or TRBD2 for D (6 bases each). V lost 6 bases, J lost 4 bases, and 18 bases lay in between. The CDR3 loop spans 16 amino acids. From germline, CDR1 is MNHNS and CDR2 SASEGT.

The table lists this clonotype with a few counts. The chain joins TRBV7-2 to TRBJ2-5; maybe TRBD1 (6 bases). This CDR3 region has 16 residues. Germline V CDR1 and CDR2: SGHTA, FQGNSA. Trimming shortened V by 2 bases and J by 4 bases, and 17 bases separated the two germline ends. This CDR3 is CASSLFQGMVGETQYF. DNA for the CDR3: TGTGCCAGCAGCTTATTCCAGGGGATGGTAGGAGAGACCCAGTACTTC. The variable domain in full, completed from reference TRBV7-2 and TRBJ2-5, reads GAGVSQSPSNKVTEKGKDVELRCDPISGHTALYWYRQSLGQGLEFLIYFQGNSAPDKSGLPSDRFSAERTGGSVSTLTIQRTQQEDSAVYLCASSLFQGMVGETQYFGPGTRLLVL.

This clonotype was counted many times. The V and J genes are TRBV7-2 and TRBJ1-3, with D uncertain. The CDR3 extends over 15 amino acids. Germline CDR1 SGHTA, CDR2 FQGNSA. V was clipped by 2 bases and J by 0 bases, with 8 bases between them. CDR3: CASSLMGDSGNTIYF. The CDR3 DNA follows: TGTGCCAGCAGCTTAATGGGTGACTCTGGAAACACCATATATTTT.

The J gene is TRBJ2-7, the V gene TRBV5-1; 8 nucleotides align to TRBD2. The tail of the sequence fits TRBJ2-1 better, so the J call may be wrong. Germline loops: CDR1 SGHRS, CDR2 YFSETQ. CDR3 length: 15 residues. The CDR3 sequence: CASSFTAGGQNEQFF. CDR3 nucleotides: TGCGCCAGCAGCTTCACCGCGGGGGGCCAAAATGAGCAGTTCTTC.

This clonotype was detected only a few times. A read error may produce the germline difference seen at one junction end. The genes are TRBV25-1 and TRBJ2-5, with a possible D match to TRBD1 (5 bases). Germline CDR1 and CDR2: MGHDK and SYGVNS. The CDR3 length is 15 residues. Here the CDR3 DNA reads TGCGCCAGCAGTGAACCCCGACAGACCCAAGAGACCCAGTACTTC. Translating it yields CASSEPRQTQETQYF.

This clonotype was detected only a few times. This chain uses TRBV11-2 with TRBJ2-4, with D maybe TRBD2 (5 bases). Germline loops: CDR1 SGHAT, CDR2 FQNNGV. The V gene lost 0 bases and the J gene lost 11 bases, with 11 bases spanning the gap. This CDR3 region has 13 residues. The CDR3 region is CASSLDMEVFQYF. The CDR3 DNA reads as TGTGCCAGCAGCTTAGATATGGAGGTTTTTCAGTACTTC.

This sequence joins TRBV5-1 and TRBJ1-1, with 7 nucleotides matching TRBD1. J gave up 2 bases and V 4 bases, and 8 bases lay outside the gene matches. Germline V CDR1 and CDR2: SGHRS, YFSETQ. CDR3 length: 15 amino acids. CDR3 bases: TGCGCCAGCAGCATCAGACAGGGAAGCAACACTGAAGCTTTCTTT. Translation gives CASSIRQGSNTEAFF.

Details on this clonotype: A read error may explain this, as a much larger clone is one base away. V usage is TRBV28 and J usage is TRBJ2-2; D unclear. The CDR3 extends over 14 amino acids. The germline CDR1 and CDR2 sequences are MDHEN and SYDVKM. The CDR3 DNA is TGTGCCGGCAGTACATCTCCGAACACCGGGGAGCTGTTTTTT. Protein product: CAGSTSPNTGELFF.

V usage is TRBV15 and J usage is TRBJ2-4; D gene ambiguous. The germline V gene encodes CDR1 LNHNV and CDR2 YYDKDF (reference sequence). V lost 0 bases, J lost 7 bases, and 13 bases lay in between. This CDR3 has 15 amino acids. DNA of the CDR3: TGTGCCACCAGCAGAGATCTGGACGTCCCGAACATTCAGTACTTC. As protein: CATSRDLDVPNIQYF.